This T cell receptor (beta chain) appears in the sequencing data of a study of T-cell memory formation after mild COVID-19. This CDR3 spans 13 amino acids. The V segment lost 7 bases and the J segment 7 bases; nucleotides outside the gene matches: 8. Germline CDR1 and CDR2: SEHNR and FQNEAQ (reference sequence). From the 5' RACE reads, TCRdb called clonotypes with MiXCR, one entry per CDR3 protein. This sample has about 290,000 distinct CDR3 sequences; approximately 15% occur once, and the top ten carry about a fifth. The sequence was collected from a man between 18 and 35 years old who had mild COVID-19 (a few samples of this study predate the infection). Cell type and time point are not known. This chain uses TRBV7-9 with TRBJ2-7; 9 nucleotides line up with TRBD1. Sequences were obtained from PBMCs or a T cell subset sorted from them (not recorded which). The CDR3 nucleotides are TGTGCCAGCAAAAACAGGGGGCACTATGAGCAGTACTTC. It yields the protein CASKNRGHYEQYF.